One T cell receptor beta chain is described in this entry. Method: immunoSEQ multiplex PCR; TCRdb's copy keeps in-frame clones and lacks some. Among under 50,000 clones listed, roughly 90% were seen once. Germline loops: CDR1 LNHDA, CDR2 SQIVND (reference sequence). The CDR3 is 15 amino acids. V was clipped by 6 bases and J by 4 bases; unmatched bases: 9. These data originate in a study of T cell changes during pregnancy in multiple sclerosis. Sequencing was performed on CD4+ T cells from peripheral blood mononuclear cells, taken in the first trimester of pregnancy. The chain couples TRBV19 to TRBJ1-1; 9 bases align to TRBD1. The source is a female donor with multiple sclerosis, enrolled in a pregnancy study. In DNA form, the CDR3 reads TGTGCCAGTAGGGGGGACAGGGTTTTGAGCACTGAAGCTTTCTTT. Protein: CASRGDRVLSTEAFF.